This T cell receptor beta chain was documented in a study of blood T cells in healthy people across ages. PCR was performed a second time for about 7 to 11 cycles using a sample-barcoded 5' primer and a J-beta primer mix. MiXCR, applied by TCRdb to the 5' RACE reads, yields one record per CDR3 protein. The sample carries about 670,000 distinct CDR3 sequences, roughly 41% recorded once. The CDR3 spans 15 residues. Germline V gene data show CDR1 as KGHSH and CDR2 as LQKENI. V gave up 2 bases and J gave up 6 bases; unmatched junction bases: 4. Broader study findings: Estimated diversity, derived from one million T cells, was regarded as an underestimate.

A word on this clonotype: The antigen is unknown.

Source material: blood. The chain recombines TRBV18 with TRBJ2-1, with TRBD2 matching over 10 bases. The sequence was obtained from a man older than 75 in good health. Here the CDR3 reads CASSPAAGGVNEQFF. CDR3 in DNA: TGTGCCAGCTCACCAGCAGCGGGAGGGGTCAATGAGCAGTTCTTC.